One and the same sample provided the 20 T cell receptor beta chains below, sequenced in a study of T-cell reconstitution after alpha-beta-depleted transplantation in children. A TCRbeta library incorporating unique molecular identifiers was prepared. A single record per CDR3 protein comes from TCRdb applying MiXCR to the PCR reads. The sample lists about 400,000 distinct CDR3 sequences; about 14% were seen once. Sequences were derived from PBMCs, sampled from the stem cell graft. Receptors were obtained from a human donor who donated a stem cell graft to a child with Fanconi anemia.

This clonotype turned up a few times. The chain joins TRBV5-6 to TRBJ2-7; 9 bases are a match to TRBD1. Germline V gene sequence: CDR1 SGHDT, CDR2 YYEEEE. V gave up 3 bases and J gave up 2 bases; unmatched junction bases: 3. This CDR3 comprises 14 residues. DNA for the CDR3: TGTGCCAGCAGCTCACAGGGGGCCGCCTACGAGCAGTACGTC. Amino acids: CASSSQGAAYEQYV.

The gene calls are TRBV12-3 or TRBV12-4 and TRBJ2-7; 10 bases match TRBD1. V shed 6 bases, J shed 3 bases, and the junction held 8 bases outside the gene matches. The CDR3 is 15 amino acids. The CDR3 reads CASRETGGKFYEQYF. The CDR3 coding sequence is TGTGCCAGCAGGGAGACAGGGGGCAAATTCTACGAGCAGTACTTC.

This clonotype was seen a handful of times. The chain combines TRBV20-1 with TRBJ1-1, with 10 positions matching TRBD1. J was trimmed by 4 bases and V by 5 bases; bases with no gene match: 7. The CDR3 runs to 14 residues. Germline CDR1 DFQATT, CDR2 SNEGSKA (reference sequence). CDR3 residues: CSAHQTGGFTEAFF. CDR3 DNA sequence: TGCAGTGCTCATCAGACAGGGGGCTTCACTGAAGCTTTCTTT.

This clonotype was picked up a small number of times. This chain connects TRBV5-1 to TRBJ2-3; D gene unclear. The V gene's germline CDR1 is SGHRS and CDR2 YFSETQ. The CDR3 runs 13 residues. Trimming pared 4 bases from V and 3 bases from J, leaving 9 bases between. The DNA for the CDR3 is TGCGCCAGCAGCGCCCTTGAGACAGATACGCAGTATTTT. It is translated as CASSALETDTQYF.

This clonotype was counted ten times or more. The chain has TRBV15 and TRBJ1-5; no definite D call. The ends were cut back, 5 bases at V and 3 bases at J, with 8 bases in the middle. Germline V gives CDR1 LNHNV, CDR2 YYDKDF (reference sequence). The CDR3 loop spans 13 amino acids. The CDR3 region is CATSEGVNQPQHF. CDR3 nucleotide sequence: TGTGCCACCAGCGAAGGCGTCAATCAGCCCCAGCATTTT.

Concerning this clonotype: Germline and junction disagree at one end, which may indicate a read error. The rearrangement joins TRBV3-1 to TRBJ1-5; no definite D call. This CDR3 comprises 15 residues. CDR1 LGHDT and CDR2 YNNKEL come from the germline V gene (reference sequence). CDR3 in amino acids: CASTQDWSLNQPQHF. The CDR3 nucleotides are TGTGCCAGCACCCAAGATTGGAGCCTAAATCAGCCCCAGCATTTT.

Here the CDR3 reads CSAIDRVHYNEQFF. Here the CDR3 DNA reads TGCAGTGCAATCGACAGGGTCCATTACAATGAGCAGTTCTTC. The V gene is TRBV20-1, the J gene TRBJ2-1; 7 bases match TRBD1. Germline CDR1 and CDR2: DFQATT and SNEGSKA (reference sequence). The V segment lost 6 bases and the J segment 4 bases; nucleotides outside the gene matches: 9. The CDR3 has 14 amino acids.

V gene TRBV6-1 combines with J gene TRBJ2-7; tentatively, D is TRBD2 (5 bases). Germline values: CDR1 MNHNS, CDR2 SASEGT. The CDR3 runs to 15 residues. The V end lost 6 bases, the J end lost 2 bases, and 17 bases lay between the germline ends. DNA of the CDR3: TGTGCCAGCAGGAGGGCGAGCGCCGAAACCTACGAGCAGTACTTC. This translates into CASRRASAETYEQYF.

The chain employs TRBV29-1 and TRBJ1-2; TRBD1 aligns across 8 bases. Germline lookup yields CDR1 SQVTM and CDR2 ANQGSEA. J lost 7 bases, V lost 7 bases, and 14 bases had no gene match. The CDR3 is made up of 14 amino acids. The CDR3 DNA follows: TGCAGCGCGAATCGAGCAGGACAGGGTTCTGGCTACACCTTC. Amino acids: CSANRAGQGSGYTF.

The V call is TRBV20-1, the J call TRBJ1-2, with TRBD1 as a possible D gene (6 bases). V was pared by 0 bases and J by 4 bases, with 18 bases between. The CDR3 sequence is 16 residues long. Per the germline V gene, CDR1 is DFQATT and CDR2 is SNEGSKA (reference sequence). The CDR3 DNA follows: TGCAGTGCTAGAGATTCGGGCCCCGGACAGAGCTATGGCTACACCTTC. Protein product: CSARDSGPGQSYGYTF.

This clonotype was counted ten times or more. The rearrangement links TRBV20-1 to TRBJ2-2; 7 bases line up with TRBD2. J was trimmed by 3 bases and V by 0 bases; bases with no gene match: 4. The CDR3 has 15 residues. The germline gives CDR1 DFQATT, CDR2 SNEGSKA (reference sequence). As DNA, the CDR3 is TGCAGTGCTAGAGAGGGAGGGGTGGACACCGGGGAGCTGTTTTTT. It codes for CSAREGGVDTGELFF.

The rearrangement joins TRBV6-5 to TRBJ2-2; TRBD1 matches 11 bases. CDR3 size: 16 residues. CDR1 and CDR2 from the germline V gene are MNHEY and SVGAGI. J gave up 5 bases and V 1 base, and 3 bases lay outside the gene matches. The CDR3 spells CASSYFGTGGTGELFF. The CDR3 DNA reads as TGTGCCAGCAGTTACTTCGGGACAGGGGGGACCGGGGAGCTGTTTTTT.

This clonotype was detected only a few times. The gene calls are TRBV20-1 and TRBJ2-3; TRBD1 is a possible D gene (5 bases). The CDR3 runs to 13 residues. The germline V gene has CDR1 DFQATT and CDR2 SNEGSKA (reference sequence). V dropped 3 bases and J dropped 4 bases, with 11 bases sitting between them. CDR3 nucleotide sequence: TGCAGTGCTAGGGACATTCGGGCAGATACGCAGTATTTT. Its protein product is CSARDIRADTQYF.

This clonotype was seen ten or more times. The V call is TRBV10-3, the J call TRBJ2-7, with D hard to call. The germline V gene has CDR1 ENHRY and CDR2 SYGVKD. Between the trimmed V and J ends, which lost 10 bases and 0 bases, there was a span of 10 bases. The CDR3 runs 12 residues. The CDR3 DNA sequence: TGTGCCACCGGGCCGGACTCCTACGAGCAGTACGTC. This translates into CATGPDSYEQYV.

The chain couples TRBV5-1 to TRBJ1-4; TRBD1 aligns across 9 bases. The CDR3 contains 14 residues. V lost 7 bases to trimming and J lost 6 bases; unmatched junction nucleotides: 7. The germline CDR1 and CDR2 sequences are SGHRS and YFSETQ. DNA of the CDR3: TGCGCCAGCTCGAGGGGACAGGGCGATGAAAAACTGTTTTTT. It yields the protein CASSRGQGDEKLFF.

The chain carries TRBV20-1 and TRBJ2-7; TRBD1 agrees at 11 bases. CDR1 and CDR2 (germline): DFQATT, SNEGSKA (reference sequence). Trimming removed 6 bases from V and 5 bases from J; junction bases left unmatched: 12. This CDR3 has 15 amino acids. The CDR3 DNA is TGCAGTGCGAACCTCCGGGACAGGGGGAATAACGAGCAGTACTTC. Translating gives CSANLRDRGNNEQYF.

The chain recombines TRBV7-8 with TRBJ2-2, with a tentative D call TRBD1 (6 bases). The germline V gene encodes CDR1 SGHVS and CDR2 FQNEAQ. The CDR3 sequence is 17 residues long. The germline V and J ends were trimmed by 5 bases and 5 bases, with 21 bases remaining between them. The CDR3 is CASSRRWQGLGTGELFF. In nucleotides, the CDR3 is TGTGCCAGCAGCCGCCGGTGGCAGGGGCTGGGTACCGGGGAGCTGTTTTTT.

V is TRBV11-1 and J is TRBJ2-2; D gene unclear. The V end lost 7 bases, the J end lost 5 bases, and 14 bases lay between the germline ends. The CDR3 extends over 14 amino acids. CDR1 SGHAT and CDR2 FQDESV come from the germline V gene (reference sequence). This CDR3 is CASKTDAVTGELFF. DNA for the CDR3: TGTGCCAGCAAAACGGACGCTGTTACCGGGGAGCTGTTTTTT.

This clonotype was detected many times. The chain recombines TRBV5-1 with TRBJ1-2; 9 bases are shared with TRBD1. Trimming cost V 4 bases and J 5 bases; bases outside gene matches: 9. The germline V gene encodes CDR1 SGHRS and CDR2 YFSETQ. The CDR3 covers 15 residues. CDR3: CASSDHPGTGYGYTF. The CDR3 DNA follows: TGCGCCAGCAGCGACCACCCCGGGACAGGGTATGGCTACACCTTC.

This rearrangement joins TRBV7-2 to TRBJ1-2, with D perhaps matching TRBD1 (5 bases). The CDR3 contains 15 residues. V was trimmed by 1 base and J by 3 bases, leaving 12 bases between them. Germline V gives CDR1 SGHTA, CDR2 FQGNSA. The CDR3 nucleotides read TGTGCCAGCAGCTTAGGTCAGGGATTGGACTATGGCTACACCTTC. Its translation: CASSLGQGLDYGYTF.